The 27 T cell receptor beta chains presented below share a single source sample, sequenced in a study of molecular identifiers for immune sequencing clone quantification. TCRdb passed the PCR reads through MiXCR, listing each CDR3 protein once. The sample lists under 800,000 distinct CDR3 sequences, less than 30% occurring once. Sequenced material: naive CD8+ T cells from blood, with Jurkat cell RNA spiked in. Subset noted: FACS-sorted CD8+CD4-CCR7+CD45RA+ naive T cells. The receptors originated from a human donor in good health. Some libraries in this study had Jurkat cell RNA spiked in.

There are many counts of this clonotype. The chain links TRBV4-3 to TRBJ1-3, with a possible D match to TRBD1 (5 bases). Germline V lookup: CDR1 LGHNA, CDR2 YSLEER. The CDR3 extends over 16 amino acids. Trimming shortened V by 0 bases and J by 4 bases, and 13 bases separated the two germline ends. CDR3 protein: CASSQEEWGYGNTIYF. CDR3 in DNA: TGCGCCAGCAGCCAAGAGGAGTGGGGGTACGGAAACACCATATATTTT.

This clonotype was observed a few times. The chain combines TRBV6-1 with TRBJ1-1; tentative D call: TRBD1 (5 bases). The CDR3 spans 11 residues. CDR1 and CDR2 (germline): MNHNS, SASEGT. V gave up 8 bases and J gave up 5 bases, with 9 bases separating them. The CDR3 region has the DNA TGTGCCAGCGAAGGGGCAACTGAAGCTTTCTTT. Protein: CASEGATEAFF.

V usage is TRBV12-3 or TRBV12-4 and J usage is TRBJ1-4, with a weak D call TRBD1 (6 bases). This CDR3 has 15 residues. Deletions cut 1 base from V and 7 bases from J, with 13 bases between. CDR3: CASSLGGAIGEKLFF. DNA of the CDR3: TGTGCCAGCAGTTTAGGGGGGGCTATTGGTGAAAAACTGTTTTTT.

This clonotype came up a few times. With a much larger clone just one base away, this may be a read error. The chain links TRBV29-1 to TRBJ2-3; 7 bases fit TRBD2. Germline lookup yields CDR1 SQVTM and CDR2 ANQGSEA. The CDR3 has 13 residues. CDR3 sequence reads: CSKSSGSTGTQYF. In DNA form, the CDR3 reads TGCAGCAAATCTAGCGGAAGCACAGGTACGCAGTATTTT.

This clonotype was counted a few times. The gene calls are TRBV12-3 or TRBV12-4 and TRBJ1-1; no firm D call. The CDR3 extends over 12 amino acids. V dropped 6 bases and J dropped 3 bases, with 8 bases sitting between them. In nucleotides, the CDR3 is TGTGCCAGCAGCGAGACCTACACTGAAGCTTTCTTT. Translated, it gives CASSETYTEAFF.

This clonotype came up many times. The V gene is TRBV6-1, the J gene TRBJ1-5; no firm D call. Germline loops: CDR1 MNHNS, CDR2 SASEGT. The V gene lost 1 base and the J gene lost 5 bases, with 6 bases spanning the gap. The CDR3 runs 13 residues. CDR3 DNA: TGTGCCAGCAGTGAAGGATGGGATCAGCCCCAGCATTTT. Translating it yields CASSEGWDQPQHF.

The chain joins TRBV12-3 or TRBV12-4 to TRBJ2-3; TRBD2 matches 8 bases. The V and J ends lost 4 bases and 6 bases, in that order; junction bases with no gene match: 18. The CDR3 covers 18 residues. In DNA form, the CDR3 reads TGTGCCAGCAGTTCTAGTCGGAGCGGGGGCTCCCTGGGCGATACGCAGTATTTT. It codes for CASSSSRSGGSLGDTQYF.

The chain uses TRBV7-6 and TRBJ2-7; a possible D gene is TRBD2 (6 bases). The length of the CDR3 is 15 residues. CDR1 is SGHVS and CDR2 is FNYEAQ in the germline V gene. V was trimmed by 4 bases and J by 3 bases, leaving 16 bases between them. The DNA for the CDR3 is TGTGCCAGCAGCTCGGGGGTAACGGCCCTCTACGAGCAGTACTTC. This sequence encodes CASSSGVTALYEQYF.

For this clonotype: A much more abundant neighbour one base away suggests this may be a read error. This sequence joins TRBV7-9 and TRBJ1-3; 9 bases fit TRBD1. The CDR3 loop spans 16 amino acids. CDR1 SEHNR and CDR2 FQNEAQ come from the germline V gene (reference sequence). CDR3 sequence (DNA): TGTGCCGGCAGTGGTATGGACAGGGGCTCTGGAAACACCATATATTTT. It is translated as CAGSGMDRGSGNTIYF.

This clonotype was observed a handful of times. The chain combines TRBV6-5 with TRBJ2-1; no definite D call. With 5 bases removed from V and 5 bases from J, the gap between germline ends came to 16 bases. Germline loops: CDR1 MNHEY, CDR2 SVGAGI. The CDR3 length is 15 residues. CDR3 amino acids: CASSLVWSPNNEQFF. The CDR3 bases are TGTGCCAGCAGTCTAGTTTGGTCGCCGAACAATGAGCAGTTCTTC.

This clonotype was counted at least ten times. This sequence joins TRBV11-2 and TRBJ2-7; D could derive from TRBD1 or TRBD2 (5 bases each). The CDR3 consists of 13 residues. The germline CDR1 and CDR2 sequences are SGHAT and FQNNGV. V shed 4 bases and J shed 3 bases, with 10 bases lying between them. The CDR3 DNA is TGTGCCAGCAGCTCCCCGGGGCACTACGAGCAGTACTTC. Translation gives CASSSPGHYEQYF. The variable domain in full, completed from reference TRBV11-2 and TRBJ2-7, reads EAGVAQSPRYKIIEKRQSVAFWCNPISGHATLYWYQQILGQGPKLLIQFQNNGVVDDSQLPKDRFSAERLKGVDSTLKIQPAKLEDSAVYLCASSSPGHYEQYFGPGTRLTVT.

Remarks on this clonotype: As the CDR3 is not closed by the conserved phenylalanine or tryptophan, this likely results from a read error. The V gene is TRBV28, the J gene TRBJ2-7, with TRBD2 matching over 7 bases. This CDR3 has 15 amino acids. With 6 bases clipped from V and 4 bases from J, the junction kept 12 bases outside the gene matches. CDR1 MDHEN and CDR2 SYDVKM come from the germline V gene. CDR3 nucleotide sequence: TGTGCCAGCAGAGCCGCGGGGGAGGGGTGGTACGAGCAGTACCTC. This encodes CASRAAGEGWYEQYL.

On this clonotype itself: A single base separates this from a much larger clone, so it may be a read error. The chain links TRBV24-1 to TRBJ1-1; D not resolved. Germline-derived CDR1 and CDR2 are KGHDR and SFDVKD. The CDR3 has 13 amino acids. As DNA, the CDR3 is TGTGCCACCAGTGTGAGCTTTGACACTGAAGCTCTCTTT. This encodes CATSVSFDTEALF.

For this clonotype: The CDR3 does not close with the conserved phenylalanine or tryptophan, likely indicating a read error. This chain joins TRBV7-9 and TRBJ2-5, with 7 bases fitting TRBD2. The CDR3 is 14 amino acids. J gave up 5 bases and V 4 bases, and 7 bases lay outside the gene matches. Germline loops: CDR1 SEHNR, CDR2 FQNEAQ (reference sequence). CDR3 bases: TGTGCCAGCAGCTCCAGCGGGGAGGCTGAGACCCAGTACCTC. It encodes CASSSSGEAETQYL.

This clonotype has just a few counts. J is TRBJ2-1 and V is TRBV20-1; TRBD2 aligns across 10 bases. V was pared by 3 bases and J by 9 bases, with 14 bases of the junction left unmatched. This CDR3 is built from 16 residues. From germline, CDR1 is DFQATT and CDR2 SNEGSKA (reference sequence). The CDR3 bases are TGCAGTGCTAGGAATAACCCGGGACTAGCGAGTGGTGAGCAGTTCTTC. Its protein is CSARNNPGLASGEQFF.

On this clonotype: A much larger clone differs from this one at a single base, so this may be a read error. V and J are TRBV12-3 or TRBV12-4 and TRBJ2-7; D is uncertain. The CDR3 consists of 14 residues. The V gene lost 7 bases and the J gene lost 2 bases, with 15 bases spanning the gap. CDR3 amino acids: CASNPVAPTYEQYF. The CDR3 DNA is TGTGCCAGCAACCCGGTGGCTCCGACCTACGAGCAGTACTTC.

This clonotype was seen a handful of times. The V call is TRBV7-9, the J call TRBJ1-5; D is ambiguous. In germline, CDR1 is SEHNR, CDR2 FQNEAQ (reference sequence). V was shortened by 5 bases and J by 9 bases, with 32 bases between the two germline ends. This CDR3 comprises 19 residues. This chain's CDR3 is CASSPQTAGKKGRYGPQHF. In nucleotides, the CDR3 is TGTGCCAGCAGCCCACAAACCGCCGGGAAAAAGGGTCGGTACGGGCCCCAGCATTTT.

The V gene is TRBV7-9, the J gene TRBJ1-3, with D unresolved. Germline-derived CDR1 and CDR2 are SEHNR and FQNEAQ (reference sequence). Trimming removed 4 bases at V and 3 bases at J, with 7 bases between. This CDR3 spans 13 amino acids. The CDR3 protein is CASSSTLGNTIYF. The CDR3 region has the DNA TGTGCCAGCAGCTCGACCCTTGGAAACACCATATATTTT.

Details on this clonotype: This may be a read error: a much more frequent sequence differs by one nucleotide. This chain uses TRBV10-3 with TRBJ2-7; no firm D call. V shed 8 bases and J shed 5 bases, with 10 bases lying between them. CDR1 is ENHRY, CDR2 SYGVKD, per germline. The CDR3 is 11 residues long. This CDR3 is CAIGLADEQYF. CDR3 bases: TGTGCCATCGGGTTGGCGGACGAGCAGTACTTC.

The chain links TRBV11-2 to TRBJ2-2, with D possibly TRBD2 on 6 matching bases. This CDR3 is built from 14 residues. CDR1 is SGHAT and CDR2 is FQNNGV in the germline V gene. V gave up 5 bases and J gave up 5 bases, with 12 bases separating them. CDR3 loop: CASSQMAGTGELFF. CDR3 DNA sequence: TGTGCCAGCAGCCAAATGGCGGGAACCGGGGAGCTGTTTTTT.

This clonotype occurred a few times. The CDR3 does not end in the conserved phenylalanine or tryptophan, so this is likely a read error. The limits of the CDR3 on the DNA are not certain, so only TCRdb's listed CDR3 is given. V is TRBV6-2 or TRBV6-3 and J is TRBJ1-1; whether TRBD1, the table's D call, matches the DNA was not checked. The CDR3 contains 13 residues when both ends are counted. CDR1 is MNHEY, CDR2 SVGEGT, per germline. CDR3 residues: CASSYLEGARPSV.

This clonotype came up many times. The chain combines TRBV11-2 with TRBJ2-3; D is undetermined. V was trimmed by 1 base and J by 6 bases, leaving 11 bases between them. CDR3 length: 14 residues. Looked up from germline, CDR1 is SGHAT and CDR2 is FQNNGV. CDR3 bases: TGTGCCAGCAGCTTAGTAGGCGCGGTCGATACGCAGTATTTT. Residues: CASSLVGAVDTQYF.

This clonotype was counted once. A read error may explain this, as a much larger clone is one base away. The rearrangement joins TRBV27 to TRBJ2-7; tentatively, D is TRBD1 (5 bases). Germline CDR1 is MNHEY and CDR2 is SMNVEV (reference sequence). V lost 5 bases to trimming and J lost 0 bases, with 23 bases between them. This CDR3 spans 18 amino acids. The CDR3 DNA follows: TGTGCCAGCAGTCCCTGGAGTAGGCCGCCCGACAGCTCCTACGAGCAGTACTTC. Translation gives CASSPWSRPPDSSYEQYF.

This clonotype was seen at least ten times. The genes are TRBV6-5 and TRBJ2-2, with D perhaps TRBD1 (6 bases). The V end was cut by 5 bases, the J end by 4 bases, with 20 bases between. This CDR3 region has 17 residues. Per the germline V gene, CDR1 is MNHEY and CDR2 is SVGAGI. The CDR3 loop is CASSAGVREWSTGELFF. The DNA of the CDR3 is TGTGCCAGCAGTGCAGGGGTCCGGGAATGGAGCACCGGGGAGCTGTTTTTT.

A few counts support this clonotype. Compared with germline, one end of the junction differs, possibly owing to a read error. This rearrangement joins TRBV12-5 to TRBJ2-1; 12 bases match TRBD2. Germline-derived CDR1 and CDR2 are LGHNT and FRNRAP. The CDR3 is made up of 14 amino acids. Here the CDR3 DNA reads TGTGCTAGTGCTTTGACTAGCGGGAGCCTTGAGCAGTTCTTC. Encoded protein: CASALTSGSLEQFF.

Details on this clonotype: A much larger clone differs from this one at a single base, so this may be a read error. The chain has TRBV18 and TRBJ1-5, with D unresolved. CDR1 is KGHSH, CDR2 LQKENI, per germline. Trimming pared 1 base from V and 7 bases from J, leaving 11 bases between. The CDR3 is 14 residues long. CDR3 sequence: CASSPRQAAQPQHF. Here the CDR3 DNA reads TGTGCCAGCTCACCACGGCAAGCGGCACAGCCCCAGCATTTT. The full variable domain, with the rest looked up from reference TRBV18 and TRBJ1-5, is NAGVMQNPRHLVRRRGQEARLRCSPMKGHSHVYWYRQLPEEGLKFMVYLQKENIIDESGMPKERFSAEFPKEGPSILRIQQVVRGDSAAYFCASSPRQAAQPQHFGDGTRLSIL.

The J gene is TRBJ2-7, the V gene TRBV25-1, with 8 bases lining up with TRBD2. Germline trimming cut 6 bases from V and 2 bases from J; bases unmatched to any gene: 6. The germline V gene encodes CDR1 MGHDK and CDR2 SYGVNS. This CDR3 comprises 14 residues. CDR3 in amino acids: CASSGGAGAYEQYF. The CDR3 DNA reads as TGTGCCAGCAGCGGGGGGGCAGGGGCCTACGAGCAGTACTTC.